This T cell receptor (beta chain) was obtained from a study of CD8 T cells in Susac syndrome. Findings of the study overall: In total CD8+ repertoires, approximately 15 Susac-specific public clones were found, and CD8+ TEMRA repertoires had about 5. In Susac syndrome, CD8+ expansion was highest in TEMRA and active disease.

On this clonotype itself: Its antigen is currently unknown.

There are 15 residues in the CDR3. The V gene end was trimmed by 1 base and the J gene end by 5 bases; junction bases not matched to a gene: 5. Germline CDR1 is GTSNPN and CDR2 is SVGIG (reference sequence). RNA was extracted with the RNeasy kit, and a quantity of 0.5 to 1 ug was reverse transcribed using random hexamers. With immunoSEQ multiplex PCR, TCR beta CDR3 was amplified across 54 Vbeta and 13 Jbeta. TCRdb reprocessed the immunoSEQ multiplex PCR reads via MiXCR and lists one record per CDR3 protein. Among 200,000 or so distinct CDR3 sequences listed, just under 95% were seen once. TEMRA cells were FACS-enriched and CD8+ and CD4+ T cells negatively isolated.

The chain links TRBV30 to TRBJ1-5; TRBD1 aligns across 10 bases. The receptor's source is a human donor with Susac syndrome. Sequenced material: CD8+ T cells from PBMCs. CDR3 sequence (DNA): TGTGCCTGGAGTGGGGGACAGGGGAATTATCAGCCCCAGCATTTT. This translates into CAWSGGQGNYQPQHF.